This TCR beta chain was retrieved from a study of T-cell reconstitution after alpha-beta-depleted transplantation in children. Researchers prepared the TCRbeta library using unique molecular identifiers, the study reports. TCRdb passed the PCR reads through MiXCR, listing each CDR3 protein once. The sample consists of 300,000 to 350,000 distinct CDR3 sequences, around 15% of them appearing once. The sequencing used PBMCs, mostly from graft donor cells, collected 360 days after TCRalphabeta/CD19-depleted stem cell transplant. The sequence derives from a male patient aged 2-15 years who had a stem cell transplant for acute lymphoblastic leukemia, so the T cells may come from the graft donor.

CDR3 amino acids: CASRLPGLGQPQHF. CDR3 nucleotide sequence: TGTGCCAGCAGACTCCCGGGGTTAGGACAGCCCCAGCATTTT. The J gene is TRBJ1-5, the V gene TRBV12-3 or TRBV12-4; D unclear. Trimming removed 6 bases from V and 7 bases from J, with 16 bases in between. This CDR3 spans 14 amino acids.